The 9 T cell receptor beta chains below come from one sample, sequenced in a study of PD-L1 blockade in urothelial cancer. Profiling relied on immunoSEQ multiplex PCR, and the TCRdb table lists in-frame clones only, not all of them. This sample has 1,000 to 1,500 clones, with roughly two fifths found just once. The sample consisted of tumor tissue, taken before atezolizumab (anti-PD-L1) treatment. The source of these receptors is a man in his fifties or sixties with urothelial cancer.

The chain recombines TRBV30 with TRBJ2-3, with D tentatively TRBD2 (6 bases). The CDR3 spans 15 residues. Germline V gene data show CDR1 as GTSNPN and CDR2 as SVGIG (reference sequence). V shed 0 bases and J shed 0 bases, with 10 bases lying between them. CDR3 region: CAWSVAGTSTDTQYF. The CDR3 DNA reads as TGTGCCTGGAGTGTGGCGGGAACTAGCACAGATACGCAGTATTTT. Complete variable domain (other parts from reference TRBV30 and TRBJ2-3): SQTIHQWPATLVQPVGSPLSLECTVEGTSNPNLYWYRQAAGRGLQLLFYSVGIGQISSEVPQNLSASRPQDRQFILSSKKLLLSDSGFYLCAWSVAGTSTDTQYFGPGTRLTVL.

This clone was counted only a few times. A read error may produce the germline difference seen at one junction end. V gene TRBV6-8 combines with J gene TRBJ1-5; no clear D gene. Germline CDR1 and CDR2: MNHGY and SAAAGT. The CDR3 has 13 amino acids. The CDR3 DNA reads TGTGCCATCAGTGGTCTTAGCAATCAGCCCCAGCATTTT. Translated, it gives CAISGLSNQPQHF.

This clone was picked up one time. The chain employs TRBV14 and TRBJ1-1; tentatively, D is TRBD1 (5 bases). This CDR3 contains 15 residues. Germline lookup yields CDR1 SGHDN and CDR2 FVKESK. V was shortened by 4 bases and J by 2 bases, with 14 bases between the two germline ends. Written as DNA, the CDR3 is TGTGCCAGCAGCCCCCGGGGCAGCCTTAACACTGAAGCTTTCTTT. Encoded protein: CASSPRGSLNTEAFF. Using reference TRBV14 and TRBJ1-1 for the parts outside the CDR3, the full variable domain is EAGVTQFPSHSVIEKGQTVTLRCDPISGHDNLYWYRRVMGKEIKFLLHFVKESKQDESGMPNNRFLAERTGGTYSTLKVQPAELEDSGVYFCASSPRGSLNTEAFFGQGTRLTVV.

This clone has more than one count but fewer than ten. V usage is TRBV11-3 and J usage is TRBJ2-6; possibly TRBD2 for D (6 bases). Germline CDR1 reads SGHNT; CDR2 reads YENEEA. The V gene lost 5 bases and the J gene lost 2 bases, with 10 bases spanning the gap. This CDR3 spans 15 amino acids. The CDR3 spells CASSMGGAGANVLTF. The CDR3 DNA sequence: TGTGCCAGCAGCATGGGGGGAGCTGGGGCCAACGTCCTGACTTTC.

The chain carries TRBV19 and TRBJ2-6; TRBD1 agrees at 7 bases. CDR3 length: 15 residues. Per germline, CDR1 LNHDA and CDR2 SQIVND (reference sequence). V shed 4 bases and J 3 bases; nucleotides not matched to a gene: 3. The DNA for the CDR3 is TGTGCCAGTAGTAGCGACAGGGTTGGGGCCAACGTCCTGACTTTC. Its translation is CASSSDRVGANVLTF.

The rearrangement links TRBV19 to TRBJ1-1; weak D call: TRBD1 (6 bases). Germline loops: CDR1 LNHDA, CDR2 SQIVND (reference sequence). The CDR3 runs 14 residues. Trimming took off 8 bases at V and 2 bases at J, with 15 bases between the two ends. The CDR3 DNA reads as TGTGCCAGTCGGATCGCAGGGGTAAACACTGAAGCTTTCTTT. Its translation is CASRIAGVNTEAFF.

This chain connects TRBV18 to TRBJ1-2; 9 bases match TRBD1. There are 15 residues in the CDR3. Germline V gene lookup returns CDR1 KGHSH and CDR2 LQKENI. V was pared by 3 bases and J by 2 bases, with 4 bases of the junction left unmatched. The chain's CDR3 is CASSPGTGKNYGYTF. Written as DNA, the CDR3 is TGTGCCAGCTCACCCGGGACAGGGAAGAACTATGGCTACACCTTC. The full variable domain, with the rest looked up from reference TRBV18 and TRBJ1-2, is NAGVMQNPRHLVRRRGQEARLRCSPMKGHSHVYWYRQLPEEGLKFMVYLQKENIIDESGMPKERFSAEFPKEGPSILRIQQVVRGDSAAYFCASSPGTGKNYGYTFGSGTRLTVV.

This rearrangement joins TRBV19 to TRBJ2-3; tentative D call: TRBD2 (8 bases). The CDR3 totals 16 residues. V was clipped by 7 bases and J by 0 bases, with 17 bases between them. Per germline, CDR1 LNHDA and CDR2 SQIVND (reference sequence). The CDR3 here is CASKGSGTVSTDTQYF. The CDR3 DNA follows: TGTGCCAGTAAGGGTAGCGGGACAGTTAGCACAGATACGCAGTATTTT. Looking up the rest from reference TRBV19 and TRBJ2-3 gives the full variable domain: DGGITQSPKYLFRKEGQNVTLSCEQNLNHDAMYWYRQDPGQGLRLIYYSQIVNDFQKGDIAEGYSVSREKKESFPLTVTSAQKNPTAFYLCASKGSGTVSTDTQYFGPGTRLTVL.

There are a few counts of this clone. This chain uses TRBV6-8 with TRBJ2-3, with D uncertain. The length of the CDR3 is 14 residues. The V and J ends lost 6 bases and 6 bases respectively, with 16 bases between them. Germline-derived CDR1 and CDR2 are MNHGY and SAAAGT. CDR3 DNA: TGTGCCAGCAGCCTCTGGCAGCTTGGGGATACGCAGTATTTT. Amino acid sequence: CASSLWQLGDTQYF.